Each of the 17 T cell receptor beta chains below was sequenced from the same sample in a study of blood T cell repertoires in COVID-19. The method was immunoSEQ multiplex PCR; TCRdb's version includes in-frame clones alone and lacks a portion of them. In the table there are about 120,000 clones, about 79% of which are singletons. Sequenced input: peripheral blood. The receptors shown here come from a man aged 65 to 85 with acute or convalescent COVID-19.

This clone has just a few counts. This chain links TRBV6-2 or TRBV6-3 with TRBJ1-6; TRBD1 matches 9 bases. Trimming took 6 bases from V and 3 from J; bases not matched to a gene: 15. Germline values: CDR1 MNHEY, CDR2 SVGEGT. The CDR3 loop spans 19 amino acids. CDR3 region: CASSRFRSRTGDYNSPLHF. In DNA form, the CDR3 reads TGTGCCAGCAGCCGGTTTCGATCTCGGACAGGGGACTATAATTCACCCCTCCACTTT.

The V gene is TRBV5-4, the J gene TRBJ1-1; D unclear. Trimming cost V 0 bases and J 5 bases, with 11 bases left between them. Germline CDR1 SGHNT, CDR2 YYREEE (reference sequence). This CDR3 has 14 residues. CDR3: CASSLGGGNTEAFF. The CDR3 DNA sequence: TGTGCCAGCAGCTTGGGAGGAGGGAATACTGAAGCTTTCTTT.

The chain joins TRBV4-3 to TRBJ2-1; 8 nucleotides match TRBD2. The germline CDR1 and CDR2 sequences are LGHNA and YSLEER. The ends lost 2 bases at V and 6 bases at J; junction bases unmatched: 3. CDR3 size: 14 residues. The CDR3 bases are TGCGCCAGCAGCCAAAGCGGGGGCCTCAATGAGCAGTTCTTC. Translation gives CASSQSGGLNEQFF.

V is TRBV5-1 and J is TRBJ1-2, with 7 bases matching TRBD1. With 4 bases clipped from V and 8 bases from J, the junction kept 8 bases outside the gene matches. The CDR3 runs to 13 residues. The germline gives CDR1 SGHRS, CDR2 YFSETQ. The CDR3 DNA follows: TGCGCCAGCAGCAAAGGGGGCGCACAAGGCTACACCTTC. Translation: CASSKGGAQGYTF.

The CDR3 DNA follows: TGTGCCAGCAGCTCCTCCAGGGGGCGCGGCGGAGAGACCCAGTACTTC. As protein: CASSSSRGRGGETQYF. The chain couples TRBV7-3 to TRBJ2-5, with 8 bases aligning to TRBD1. The CDR3 has 16 amino acids. Trimming took 4 bases from V and 4 from J; bases not matched to a gene: 11. The germline CDR1 and CDR2 sequences are SGHTA and FQGTGA.

CDR3 nucleotides: TGCAGTGCTAGTGGTTATGGGACTAAAAGTTTGGGGCTCTCCTACGAGCAGTACTTC. Translating gives CSASGYGTKSLGLSYEQYF. The V and J genes are TRBV20-1 and TRBJ2-7; 7 bases agree with TRBD2. V lost 3 bases to trimming and J lost 0 bases; unmatched junction nucleotides: 20. Germline CDR1 DFQATT, CDR2 SNEGSKA (reference sequence). CDR3 length: 19 residues.

This clone was detected once. The J gene is TRBJ2-2, the V gene TRBV18, with 7 bases fitting TRBD1. This CDR3 is 16 amino acids long. V shed 2 bases and J 5 bases; nucleotides not matched to a gene: 8. The germline gives CDR1 KGHSH, CDR2 LQKENI. For the CDR3, the DNA is TGTGCCAGCTCACCAGCCAACGGACAGGCGACCGGGGAGCTGTTTTTT. It specifies CASSPANGQATGELFF.

The J gene is TRBJ1-1, the V gene TRBV6-2 or TRBV6-3; D is unclear. Germline V gene data show CDR1 as MNHEY and CDR2 as SVGEGT. The CDR3 is 12 residues long. Trimming left V 3 bases short and J 8 bases short, with 10 bases between. For the CDR3, the DNA is TGTGCCAGCAGTTATTATGCAGTCGAAGCTTTCTTT. Translation gives CASSYYAVEAFF.

The gene calls are TRBV7-3 and TRBJ1-6, with 8 bases matching TRBD1. V lost 5 bases to trimming and J lost 7 bases; unmatched junction nucleotides: 7. Germline V gives CDR1 SGHTA, CDR2 FQGTGA. The CDR3 covers 15 residues. The CDR3 region is CASSQMGQENSPLHF. CDR3 DNA: TGTGCCAGCAGCCAAATGGGACAGGAGAATTCACCCCTCCACTTT.

The chain has TRBV19 and TRBJ1-1, with D possibly being TRBD1 (5 bases). The V gene lost 6 bases and the J gene lost 4 bases, with 15 bases spanning the gap. The CDR3 loop spans 14 amino acids. Germline-derived CDR1 and CDR2 are LNHDA and SQIVND (reference sequence). CDR3 protein: CASRGGVTVTEAFF. CDR3 bases: TGTGCCAGTAGGGGGGGGGTGACGGTCACTGAAGCTTTCTTT. Combining the CDR3 with reference TRBV19 and TRBJ1-1 gives the whole variable domain DGGITQSPKYLFRKEGQNVTLSCEQNLNHDAMYWYRQDPGQGLRLIYYSQIVNDFQKGDIAEGYSVSREKKESFPLTVTSAQKNPTAFYLCASRGGVTVTEAFFGQGTRLTVV.

This rearrangement joins TRBV6-2 or TRBV6-3 to TRBJ1-5; D perhaps matches TRBD1 (5 bases). Trimming took off 5 bases at V and 3 bases at J, with 14 bases between the two ends. Germline V gene sequence: CDR1 MNHEY, CDR2 SVGEGT. CDR3 size: 15 residues. The CDR3 DNA reads TGTGCCAGCAGTCCCTGGGGGGTTCACAATCAGCCCCAGCATTTT. It yields the protein CASSPWGVHNQPQHF.

This clone was found once. The rearrangement uses TRBV2 and TRBJ1-5; D remains unclear. This CDR3 has 14 residues. Trimming removed 9 bases from V and 2 bases from J, with 14 bases in between. The germline V gene has CDR1 SNHLY and CDR2 FYNNEI. CDR3 in amino acids: CASAGIMGNQPQHF. CDR3 DNA: TGTGCCAGTGCCGGGATAATGGGCAATCAGCCCCAGCATTTT.

This clone was picked up one time. The rearrangement uses TRBV25-1 and TRBJ1-6; the match to TRBD1 covers 8 bases. The V segment lost 2 bases and the J segment 8 bases; nucleotides outside the gene matches: 5. There are 15 residues in the CDR3. In germline, CDR1 is MGHDK, CDR2 SYGVNS. CDR3 sequence reads: CASSEDRGGYSPLHF. The CDR3 nucleotides read TGTGCCAGCAGTGAAGACAGGGGAGGATATTCACCCCTCCACTTT.

This clone was found once. The V gene is TRBV5-6, the J gene TRBJ2-5, with 7 bases lining up with TRBD2. CDR1 and CDR2 (germline): SGHDT, YYEEEE. CDR3 length: 14 residues. V lost 4 bases and J lost 5; bases outside the gene matches: 8. The CDR3 bases are TGTGCCAGCAGCCTGAATGGGGGAGGGGAGACCCAGTACTTC. Protein sequence: CASSLNGGGETQYF.

The chain couples TRBV4-3 to TRBJ1-5; 9 bases map to TRBD1. The CDR3 runs 15 residues. J was trimmed by 2 bases and V by 4 bases; bases with no gene match: 3. The V gene's germline CDR1 is LGHNA and CDR2 YSLEER. The CDR3 DNA sequence: TGCGCCAGCAGCCCGACAGGGGGAGGCAATCAGCCCCAGCATTTT. Protein product: CASSPTGGGNQPQHF.

This chain connects TRBV30 to TRBJ1-1, with TRBD1 identical over 8 bases. Germline V gene data show CDR1 as GTSNPN and CDR2 as SVGIG (reference sequence). Losses at the gene ends were 5 bases for V and 0 bases for J; bases not matched to a gene: 2. The CDR3 runs to 13 residues. The CDR3, as DNA: TGTGCCTGGGCGGGACAGGTGAACACTGAAGCTTTCTTT. Its translation is CAWAGQVNTEAFF.

This chain links TRBV5-6 with TRBJ2-6, with 8 bases aligning to TRBD1. This CDR3 comprises 17 residues. The ends lost 2 bases at V and 2 bases at J; junction bases unmatched: 6. Looked up from germline, CDR1 is SGHDT and CDR2 is YYEEEE. Written as DNA, the CDR3 is TGTGCCAGCAGCTTCTCCAGGGGGCTAACTGGGGCCAACGTCCTGACTTTC. This translates into CASSFSRGLTGANVLTF.